The TCR beta chain described here comes from a study of CD8+ T cells in alopecia areata. The CDR3 is 11 residues long. The germline gives CDR1 KGHSH, CDR2 LQKENI. Trimming removed 6 bases from V and 7 bases from J, with 7 bases in between. Reverse transcribed after extraction, RNA yielded cDNA as the sequencing template. Generated by immunoSEQ multiplex PCR, the TCRdb table keeps only in-frame clones and is missing some. The table shows about 120,000 clones, with about two fifths occurring only once. V gene TRBV18 combines with J gene TRBJ2-1, with D uncertain. Sequencing was done on a sample of CD4+ T cells sorted from blood. The source of this sequence is a human donor with alopecia areata. The CDR3 DNA reads as TGTGCCAGCTCTCTAGGTAATGAGCAGTTCTTC. It specifies CASSLGNEQFF.